The 17 T cell receptor beta chains in this list originate from one sample, sequenced in a study of OX40 agonist ivuxolimab in advanced cancers. The receptor library was made with the immunoSEQ multiplex PCR assay. What TCRdb holds here is the immuneACCESS table cut down to in-frame rearrangements. Part of the clones is not present; checked against another copy, under half of the missing clones reflect an unresolved V gene, and the others are unexplained. This sample holds 90,000 to 95,000 clones; 70% to 90% were observed only once. In total, the top ten clones hold 4.5% to 5.5% of the sample. Sequenced material: CD4+ or CD8+ T cells sorted from blood, taken in a trial of the OX40 agonist ivuxolimab. Receptors originate from an adult with an advanced solid tumor such as melanoma, head and neck, liver or kidney cancer.

The rearrangement links TRBV19 to TRBJ2-1, with TRBD1 identical over 8 bases. Germline trimming cut 4 bases from V and 5 bases from J; bases unmatched to any gene: 7. Germline lookup yields CDR1 LNHDA and CDR2 SQIVND (reference sequence). The CDR3 contains 15 residues. In DNA, the CDR3 is TGTGCCAGTAGTACCTCCGGACAGGGACACAATGAGCAGTTCTTC. Translated: CASSTSGQGHNEQFF.

The chain is built from TRBV11-3 and TRBJ2-2; 8 nucleotides match TRBD2. Per germline, CDR1 SGHNT and CDR2 YENEEA. The CDR3 loop spans 16 amino acids. The V gene end was trimmed by 5 bases and the J gene end by 4 bases; junction bases not matched to a gene: 9. CDR3 sequence: CASSPQRETGTGELFF. CDR3 bases: TGTGCCAGCAGCCCCCAGCGGGAGACTGGCACCGGGGAGCTGTTTTTT.

The J gene is TRBJ1-3, the V gene TRBV11-2, with D unclear. Germline-derived CDR1 and CDR2 are SGHAT and FQNNGV. Trimming took off 1 base at V and 8 bases at J, with 6 bases between the two ends. The CDR3 has 12 residues. The CDR3: CASSLGGHTIYF. Here the CDR3 DNA reads TGTGCCAGCAGCTTAGGAGGGCACACCATATATTTT.

The chain has TRBV6-1 and TRBJ1-5; D gene ambiguous. V lost 2 bases to trimming and J lost 2 bases, with 13 bases between them. Germline V gene lookup returns CDR1 MNHNS and CDR2 SASEGT. There are 16 residues in the CDR3. The CDR3 is CASSERSGGGNQPQHF. CDR3 DNA: TGTGCCAGCAGTGAACGTTCGGGCGGCGGCAATCAGCCCCAGCATTTT.

The chain couples TRBV7-8 to TRBJ1-5, with unresolved D. There are 16 residues in the CDR3. V gave up 1 base and J gave up 4 bases, with 14 bases separating them. Germline loops: CDR1 SGHVS, CDR2 FQNEAQ. The CDR3 loop is CASSLGALNTNQPQHF. The CDR3 DNA follows: TGTGCCAGCAGCTTAGGTGCCCTTAATACAAATCAGCCCCAGCATTTT.

This clone was observed a handful of times. The chain uses TRBV11-2 and TRBJ2-3, with D tentatively TRBD2 (6 bases). This CDR3 region has 16 residues. V lost 0 bases, J lost 2 bases, and 12 bases lay in between. Germline CDR1 SGHAT, CDR2 FQNNGV. Written as DNA, the CDR3 is TGTGCCAGCAGCTTAGAAGGCGGGGCCCACACAGATACGCAGTATTTT. Amino acid sequence: CASSLEGGAHTDTQYF. Full variable domain (outside the CDR3, taken from reference TRBV11-2 and TRBJ2-3): EAGVAQSPRYKIIEKRQSVAFWCNPISGHATLYWYQQILGQGPKLLIQFQNNGVVDDSQLPKDRFSAERLKGVDSTLKIQPAKLEDSAVYLCASSLEGGAHTDTQYFGPGTRLTVL.

This chain connects TRBV2 to TRBJ1-4; D is unclear. This CDR3 has 14 amino acids. The V and J ends lost 7 bases and 5 bases respectively, with 14 bases between them. The germline gives CDR1 SNHLY, CDR2 FYNNEI. CDR3 loop: CASIRSQLNEKLFF. DNA for the CDR3: TGTGCCAGCATCCGATCTCAGTTAAATGAAAAACTGTTTTTT.

In regard to this clone: Additional DNA sequences in this sample encode the identical CDR3. This rearrangement joins TRBV27 to TRBJ2-5; TRBD2 agrees at 13 bases. V lost 3 bases, J lost 1 base, and 8 bases stayed unmatched. Germline CDR1 MNHEY, CDR2 SMNVEV (reference sequence). The CDR3 length is 18 residues. The CDR3 coding sequence is TGTGCCAGCAGTTTGTCAACTAGCGGGAGGGCCGTCCAAGAGACCCAGTACTTC. Translating it yields CASSLSTSGRAVQETQYF.

This clone appeared once. The genes are TRBV9 and TRBJ1-4; a possible D gene is TRBD1 (6 bases). This CDR3 has 15 amino acids. Germline-derived CDR1 and CDR2 are SGDLS and YYNGEE. V lost 4 bases to trimming and J lost 8 bases, with 18 bases between them. This CDR3 is CASSPRGDVGEKLFF. As DNA, the CDR3 is TGTGCCAGCAGCCCTAGGGGGGACGTTGGGGAAAAACTGTTTTTT. Full variable domain (remainder filled in from reference TRBV9 and TRBJ1-4): DSGVTQTPKHLITATGQRVTLRCSPRSGDLSVYWYQQSLDQGLQFLIQYYNGEERAKGNILERFSAQQFPDLHSELNLSSLELGDSALYFCASSPRGDVGEKLFFGSGTQLSVL.

This clone was counted once. V and J are TRBV27 and TRBJ2-1; D remains unclear. Germline CDR1 and CDR2: MNHEY and SMNVEV (reference sequence). V lost 5 bases and J lost 0, with 8 bases in between. The CDR3 consists of 14 residues. As DNA, the CDR3 is TGTGCCAGCAGTCTCATAAGCTCCTACAATGAGCAGTTCTTC. Encoded protein: CASSLISSYNEQFF.

The chain links TRBV5-1 to TRBJ2-6, with 8 bases matching TRBD1. The junction had 8 bases not matched to a gene; V was cut back by 0 bases and J by 3 bases. Germline CDR1 and CDR2: SGHRS and YFSETQ. This CDR3 comprises 18 residues. The CDR3 bases are TGCGCCAGCAGCTTGGAGGGACAGGTTCGGAATGGGGCCAACGTCCTGACTTTC. This codes for CASSLEGQVRNGANVLTF. The full variable domain, its missing parts supplied by reference TRBV5-1 and TRBJ2-6, is KAGVTQTPRYLIKTRGQQVTLSCSPISGHRSVSWYQQTPGQGLQFLFEYFSETQRNKGNFPGRFSGRQFSNSRSEMNVSTLELGDSALYLCASSLEGQVRNGANVLTFGAGSRLTVL.

This clone showed up just a few times. CDR3 sequence reads: CASSEHRPYGYTF. Written as DNA, the CDR3 is TGCGCCAGCAGTGAGCACAGGCCCTATGGCTACACCTTC. The chain uses TRBV10-1 and TRBJ1-2; D may be TRBD1 (5 bases). V lost 2 bases and J lost 4, with 8 bases in between. Germline CDR1 WNHNN, CDR2 SYGVQD (reference sequence). This CDR3 is 13 amino acids long.

This chain connects TRBV7-8 to TRBJ1-5; 8 positions match TRBD1. CDR1 is SGHVS, CDR2 FQNEAQ, per germline. The CDR3 has 16 amino acids. J was trimmed by 6 bases and V by 1 base; bases with no gene match: 8. The CDR3 protein is CASSLVIDRGGQPQHF. The CDR3 nucleotides are TGTGCCAGCAGCTTAGTTATAGACAGGGGAGGTCAGCCCCAGCATTTT.

J is TRBJ1-1 and V is TRBV13; 7 bases match TRBD1. In germline, CDR1 is PRHDT, CDR2 FYEKMQ (reference sequence). This CDR3 contains 12 residues. V shed 5 bases, J shed 8 bases, and the junction held 5 bases outside the gene matches. CDR3: CASSLQDREAFF. The CDR3 coding sequence is TGTGCCAGCAGCCTCCAGGACAGGGAAGCTTTCTTT.

CDR3 in DNA: TGTGCCAGCAAGTTTAGCGGGAGCGGGCCCTACGAGCAGTACTTC. This gives the protein CASKFSGSGPYEQYF. The chain uses TRBV27 and TRBJ2-7; TRBD2 matches at 9 bases. V dropped 7 bases and J dropped 2; count of bases not matched to a gene: 9. Germline values: CDR1 MNHEY, CDR2 SMNVEV (reference sequence). The CDR3 extends over 15 amino acids.

The chain is built from TRBV19 and TRBJ2-1; no clear D. Trimming left V 3 bases short and J 8 bases short, with 11 bases between. The CDR3 is made up of 13 amino acids. Germline values: CDR1 LNHDA, CDR2 SQIVND (reference sequence). CDR3 coding DNA: TGTGCCAGTAGTATGTCTGGCGCCTATGAGCAGTTCTTC. Its protein product is CASSMSGAYEQFF.

V gene TRBV5-1 combines with J gene TRBJ1-4; 9 bases line up with TRBD1. V was pared by 4 bases and J by 7 bases, with 8 bases of the junction left unmatched. In germline, CDR1 is SGHRS, CDR2 YFSETQ. CDR3 length: 15 amino acids. The CDR3 nucleotides read TGCGCCAGCAGCGGACGGACAGGGGAGGCTGAAAAACTGTTTTTT. Its translation is CASSGRTGEAEKLFF. The full variable domain, rest sourced from reference TRBV5-1 and TRBJ1-4, is KAGVTQTPRYLIKTRGQQVTLSCSPISGHRSVSWYQQTPGQGLQFLFEYFSETQRNKGNFPGRFSGRQFSNSRSEMNVSTLELGDSALYLCASSGRTGEAEKLFFGSGTQLSVL.